Below are 10 T cell receptor beta chains sequenced from a single sample in a study of blood T cell repertoires in COVID-19. Clones were read by immunoSEQ multiplex PCR, and TCRdb kept only the in-frame ones, dropping some. The data contain a few hundred thousand clones, over 75% of them singletons. The specimen sequenced was PBMCs or T cells enriched from blood (not recorded which). Source of these receptors: a man aged 25-45 years who had recovered from COVID-19.

V usage is TRBV13 and J usage is TRBJ2-1, with TRBD2 as a possible D gene (5 bases). V shed 5 bases and J shed 7 bases, with 15 bases lying between them. Germline V gene sequence: CDR1 PRHDT, CDR2 FYEKMQ (reference sequence). The CDR3 covers 14 residues. CDR3 DNA: TGTGCCAGCAGCCGTGCGAGGGCCCTGAATGAGCAGTTCTTC. This translates into CASSRARALNEQFF.

V is TRBV2 and J is TRBJ2-3; weak D call: TRBD2 (6 bases). This CDR3 has 12 residues. The germline CDR1 and CDR2 sequences are SNHLY and FYNNEI. Deletions cut 10 bases from V and 3 bases from J, with 11 bases between. As DNA, the CDR3 is TGTGCCACGGCGCGGGATACAGATACGCAGTATTTT. This codes for CATARDTDTQYF. The full variable domain, completed using reference TRBV2 and TRBJ2-3, is EPEVTQTPSHQVTQMGQEVILRCVPISNHLYFYWYRQILGQKVEFLVSFYNNEISEKSEIFDDQFSVERPDGSNFTLKIRSTKLEDSAMYFCATARDTDTQYFGPGTRLTVL.

This clone was detected only once. The CDR3 bases are TGTGCCAGCAGTTACGGTTACGAGCAGTACTTC. Translating it yields CASSYGYEQYF. V and J are TRBV12-3 or TRBV12-4 and TRBJ2-7; D unresolved. This CDR3 spans 11 amino acids. The V end lost 4 bases, the J end lost 4 bases, and 5 bases lay between the germline ends.

This sequence joins TRBV4-2 and TRBJ2-5; 8 bases are shared with TRBD1. Per germline, CDR1 LGHNA and CDR2 YNFKEQ. CDR3 length equals 15 residues. With 4 bases clipped from V and 4 bases from J, the junction kept 8 bases outside the gene matches. The CDR3 DNA reads TGTGCCAGCAGCCGAAAGACAGGGGCCGGAGAGACCCAGTACTTC. It yields the protein CASSRKTGAGETQYF.

The chain recombines TRBV12-3 or TRBV12-4 with TRBJ2-3; D might be TRBD1 (6 bases). Trimming took 5 bases from V and 6 from J, leaving 12 bases between them. The CDR3 is 13 residues long. The CDR3 DNA reads as TGTGCCAGCAGTCTCACAGGGCAGGATACGCAGTATTTT. It specifies CASSLTGQDTQYF.

The J gene is TRBJ2-6, the V gene TRBV5-1; no firm D call. The CDR3 is 14 amino acids. V lost 7 bases and J 2 bases, leaving 10 bases between the germline ends. Per germline, CDR1 SGHRS and CDR2 YFSETQ. The chain's CDR3 is CASQTTAGANVLTF. CDR3 nucleotides: TGCGCCAGCCAGACAACCGCTGGGGCCAACGTCCTGACTTTC.

The chain carries TRBV7-9 and TRBJ1-5, with D uncertain. In germline, CDR1 is SEHNR, CDR2 FQNEAQ (reference sequence). The CDR3 runs 14 residues. V dropped 4 bases and J dropped 0 bases, with 7 bases sitting between them. CDR3 protein: CASSSGYSNQPQHF. CDR3 nucleotide sequence: TGTGCCAGCAGCTCCGGGTATAGCAATCAGCCCCAGCATTTT.

The chain links TRBV14 to TRBJ2-7; D uncertain. The CDR3 covers 11 residues. V was clipped by 5 bases and J by 3 bases, with 5 bases between them. Germline CDR1 SGHDN, CDR2 FVKESK. CDR3 coding DNA: TGTGCCAGCAGCGACAACTACGAGCAGTACTTC. This translates into CASSDNYEQYF.

This clone was detected a few times. The genes are TRBV27 and TRBJ1-6; TRBD1 aligns across 11 bases. The CDR3 covers 16 residues. Trimming cost V 4 bases and J 7 bases; bases outside gene matches: 6. The germline V gene encodes CDR1 MNHEY and CDR2 SMNVEV (reference sequence). The CDR3 protein is CASSYRTGGNNSPLHF. The CDR3 DNA reads TGTGCCAGCAGTTACCGGACAGGGGGCAACAATTCACCCCTCCACTTT.

The V gene is TRBV5-4, the J gene TRBJ1-2; 10 bases fit TRBD1. With V trimmed by 4 bases and J by 6 bases, 6 bases remained unmatched. Germline V lookup: CDR1 SGHNT, CDR2 YYREEE (reference sequence). CDR3 length equals 14 residues. The CDR3 sequence is CASSGAGTGDGYTF. For the CDR3, the DNA is TGTGCCAGCAGCGGCGCCGGGACAGGGGATGGCTACACCTTC.